This T cell receptor (beta chain) was retrieved from a study of graft-versus-host responses after intestinal transplantation. The V end lost 6 bases, the J end lost 0 bases, and 8 bases lay between the germline ends. CDR3 length equals 13 residues. Germline CDR1 WNHNN, CDR2 SYGVQD (reference sequence). Graft-derived tissue was subjected to processing to liberate intraepithelial and lamina propria lymphocytes. Clones were sequenced by immunoSEQ multiplex PCR, and TCRdb holds only the in-frame ones, with some missing. The sample yields tens of thousands of clones, over 60% seen once. This clonotype originated in a human patient who received an intestinal transplant, so some T cells may come from the graft donor. The sample here was ileum tissue, taken 98 days after intestinal transplantation. This rearrangement joins TRBV10-1 to TRBJ1-1, with D hard to call. CDR3 coding DNA: TGCGCCAGCAGAGGTGATATGAACACTGAAGCTTTCTTT. It codes for CASRGDMNTEAFF.